What follows are 4 T cell receptor beta chains derived from one specimen sequenced in a study of T cells after yellow fever vaccination. MiXCR, applied by TCRdb to the 5' RACE reads, yields one record per CDR3 protein. The sample has roughly 340,000 distinct CDR3 sequences; 3% to 4.5% are singletons. Sequenced here: PBMCs, sampled 5 days after the yellow fever booster vaccination. These receptors all come from a man in his late teens or twenties who received the YFV17D yellow fever vaccine.

J is TRBJ2-1 and V is TRBV27, with 11 nucleotides matching TRBD2. V trimming: 4 bases; J trimming: 2 bases; junction bases outside the gene matches: 7. Germline lookup yields CDR1 MNHEY and CDR2 SMNVEV (reference sequence). This CDR3 has 17 amino acids. The chain's CDR3 is CASSSRLAGSAYNEQFF. The CDR3 bases are TGTGCCAGCAGTTCCCGACTAGCGGGGTCTGCCTACAATGAGCAGTTCTTC.

The CDR3 nucleotides read TGTGCCAGCAGCCCCGGGGGGGCAGGGGTTCAAGAGACCCAGTACTTC. Protein sequence: CASSPGGAGVQETQYF. The chain employs TRBV12-3 or TRBV12-4 and TRBJ2-5; TRBD2 matches at 8 bases. The V segment lost 6 bases and the J segment 2 bases; nucleotides outside the gene matches: 11. CDR3 length equals 16 residues.

This chain uses TRBV7-2 with TRBJ2-5; D tentatively reads TRBD1 or TRBD2 (5 bases each). Germline V lookup: CDR1 SGHTA, CDR2 FQGNSA. The CDR3 is made up of 13 amino acids. V was shortened by 7 bases and J by 4 bases, with 13 bases between the two germline ends. The CDR3 reads CASIRGQGETQYF. CDR3 in DNA: TGTGCCAGCATCCGGGGCCAGGGAGAGACCCAGTACTTC.

This clonotype was found many times. V is TRBV5-1 and J is TRBJ2-1; 9 bases align to TRBD1. Trimming at V came to 0 bases and at J to 7 bases, leaving 5 bases not matched to a gene. Germline loops: CDR1 SGHRS, CDR2 YFSETQ. CDR3 length: 15 amino acids. The CDR3 loop reads CASSLGTGVMNEQFF. Written as DNA, the CDR3 is TGCGCCAGCAGCTTGGGGACAGGGGTGATGAATGAGCAGTTCTTC.